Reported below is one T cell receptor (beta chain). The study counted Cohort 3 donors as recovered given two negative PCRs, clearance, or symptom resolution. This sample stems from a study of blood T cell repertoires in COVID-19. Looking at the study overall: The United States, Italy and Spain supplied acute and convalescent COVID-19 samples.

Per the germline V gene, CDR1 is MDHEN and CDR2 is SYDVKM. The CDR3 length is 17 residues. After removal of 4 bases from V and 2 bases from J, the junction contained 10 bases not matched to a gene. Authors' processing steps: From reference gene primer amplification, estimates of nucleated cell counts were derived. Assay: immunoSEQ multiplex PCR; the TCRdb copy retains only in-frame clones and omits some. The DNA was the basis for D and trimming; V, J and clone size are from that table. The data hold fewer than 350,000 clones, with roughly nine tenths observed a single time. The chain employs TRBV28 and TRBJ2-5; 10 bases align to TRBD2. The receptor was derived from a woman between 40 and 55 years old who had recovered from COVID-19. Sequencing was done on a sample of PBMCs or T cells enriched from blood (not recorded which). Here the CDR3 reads CASSYTYSGRRQETQYF. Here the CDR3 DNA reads TGTGCCAGCAGTTACACGTATAGCGGGAGGAGGCAAGAGACCCAGTACTTC.